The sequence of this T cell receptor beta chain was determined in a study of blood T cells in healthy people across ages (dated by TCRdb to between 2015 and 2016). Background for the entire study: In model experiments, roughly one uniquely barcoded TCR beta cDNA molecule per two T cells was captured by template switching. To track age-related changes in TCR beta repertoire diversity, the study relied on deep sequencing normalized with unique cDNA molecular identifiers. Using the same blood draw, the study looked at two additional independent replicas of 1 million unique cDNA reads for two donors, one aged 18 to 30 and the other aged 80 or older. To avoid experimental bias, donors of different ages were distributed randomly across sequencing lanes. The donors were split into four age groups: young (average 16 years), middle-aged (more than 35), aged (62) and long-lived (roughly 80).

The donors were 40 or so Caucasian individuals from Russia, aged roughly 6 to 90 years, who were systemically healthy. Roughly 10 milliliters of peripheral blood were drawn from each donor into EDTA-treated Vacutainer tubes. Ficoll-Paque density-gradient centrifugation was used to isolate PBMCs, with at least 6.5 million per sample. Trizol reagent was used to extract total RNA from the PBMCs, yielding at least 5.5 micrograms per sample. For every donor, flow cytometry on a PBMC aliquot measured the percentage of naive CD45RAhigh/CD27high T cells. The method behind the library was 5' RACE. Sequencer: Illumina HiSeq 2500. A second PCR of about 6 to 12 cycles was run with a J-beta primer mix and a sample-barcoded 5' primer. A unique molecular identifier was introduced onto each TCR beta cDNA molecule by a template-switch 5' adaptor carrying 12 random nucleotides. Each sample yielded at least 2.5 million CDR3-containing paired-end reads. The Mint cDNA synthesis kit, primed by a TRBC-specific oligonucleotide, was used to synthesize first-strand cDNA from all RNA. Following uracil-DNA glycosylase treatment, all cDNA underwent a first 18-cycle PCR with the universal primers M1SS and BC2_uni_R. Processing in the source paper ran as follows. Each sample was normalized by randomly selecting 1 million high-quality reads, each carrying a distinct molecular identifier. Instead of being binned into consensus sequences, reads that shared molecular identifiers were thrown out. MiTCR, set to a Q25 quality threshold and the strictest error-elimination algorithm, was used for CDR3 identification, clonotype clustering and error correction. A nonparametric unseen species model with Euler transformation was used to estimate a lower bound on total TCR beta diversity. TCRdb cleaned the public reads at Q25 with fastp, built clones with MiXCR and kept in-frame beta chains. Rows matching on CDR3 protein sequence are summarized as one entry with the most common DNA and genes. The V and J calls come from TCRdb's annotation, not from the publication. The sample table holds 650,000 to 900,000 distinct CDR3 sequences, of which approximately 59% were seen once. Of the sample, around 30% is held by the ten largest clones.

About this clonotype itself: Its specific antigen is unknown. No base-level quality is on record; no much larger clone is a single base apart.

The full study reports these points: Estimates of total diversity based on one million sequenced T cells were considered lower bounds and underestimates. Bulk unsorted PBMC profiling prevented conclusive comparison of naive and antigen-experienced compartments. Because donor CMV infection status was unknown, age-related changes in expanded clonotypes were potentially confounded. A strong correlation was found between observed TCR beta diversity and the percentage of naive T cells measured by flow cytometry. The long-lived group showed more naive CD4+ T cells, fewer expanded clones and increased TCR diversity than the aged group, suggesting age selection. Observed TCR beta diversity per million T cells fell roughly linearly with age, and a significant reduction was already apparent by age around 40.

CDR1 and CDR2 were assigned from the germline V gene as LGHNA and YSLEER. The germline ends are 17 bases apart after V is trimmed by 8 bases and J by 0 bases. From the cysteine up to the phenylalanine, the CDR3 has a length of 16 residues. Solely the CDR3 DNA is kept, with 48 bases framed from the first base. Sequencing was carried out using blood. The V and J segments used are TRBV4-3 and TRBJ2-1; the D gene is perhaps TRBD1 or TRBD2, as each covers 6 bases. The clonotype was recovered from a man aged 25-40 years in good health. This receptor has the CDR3 CASSPWGRGSYNEQFF. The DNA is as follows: TGCGCCAGCTCCCCTTGGGGGCGGGGCTCCTACAATGAGCAGTTCTTC.